This entry lists 13 T cell receptor beta chains sequenced from one sample in a study of early T cells in non-severe SARS-CoV-2 infection. MiXCR, run by TCRdb on the 5' RACE reads, gives a single entry per CDR3 protein. The table records 70,000 to 85,000 distinct CDR3 sequences, approximately 13% of them present only once. Sequencing was carried out using whole blood. Source of these receptors: an adult who was a healthcare worker with PCR-confirmed SARS-CoV-2 infection or an uninfected control (not recorded which).

Note on this clonotype: Relative to the germline gene, one junction end is altered; a read error may explain this. CDR3 protein: CSSSLGAGGGTDTQYF. In DNA, the CDR3 is TGTTCCAGCAGCTTGGGTGCGGGAGGGGGTACAGATACGCAGTATTTT. The chain combines TRBV5-6 with TRBJ2-3; 9 positions agree with TRBD2. The germline CDR1 and CDR2 sequences are SGHDT and YYEEEE. This CDR3 region has 16 residues.

This clonotype was seen a few times. The CDR3 bases are TGTGCCAGCAGCGTAGCGGGTAGCGGCTACGAGCAGTACTTC. Amino acid sequence: CASSVAGSGYEQYF. The J gene is TRBJ2-7, the V gene TRBV9; TRBD2 might be the D (6 bases). This CDR3 is 14 amino acids long. V was cut by 0 bases and J by 3 bases, with 10 bases left in between. The germline V gene encodes CDR1 SGDLS and CDR2 YYNGEE.

Remarks on this clonotype: The junction departs from the called germline gene at one end, perhaps through a read error. The chain is built from TRBV29-1 and TRBJ1-1; D may be TRBD1 (5 bases). Germline CDR1 reads SQVTM; CDR2 reads ANQGSEA. The CDR3 is 15 amino acids. The CDR3 DNA reads TGCAGCGTTGATATGCCGGGGACGGTAAACACTGAAACTTTCTTT. Translated, it gives CSVDMPGTVNTETFF. The full variable domain, with the rest looked up from reference TRBV29-1 and TRBJ1-1, is SAVISQKPSRDICQRGTSLTIQCQVDSQVTMMFWYRQQPGQSLTLIATANQGSEATYESGFVIDKFPISRPNLTFSTLTVSNMSPEDSSIYLCSVDMPGTVNTETFFGQGTRLTVV.

This clonotype has ten or more counts. The chain recombines TRBV5-6 with TRBJ2-7; 10 bases align to TRBD2. With V trimmed by 2 bases and J by 2 bases, 4 bases remained unmatched. The CDR3 is 15 amino acids. Germline V gene data show CDR1 as SGHDT and CDR2 as YYEEEE. The CDR3 here is CASSFGTSAAYEQYF. CDR3 in DNA: TGTGCCAGCAGCTTTGGGACTAGCGCCGCCTACGAGCAGTACTTC.

The V gene is TRBV2, the J gene TRBJ2-3, with unresolved D. The CDR3 is 14 residues long. V shed 3 bases and J shed 0 bases, with 7 bases lying between them. The V gene's germline CDR1 is SNHLY and CDR2 FYNNEI. The DNA of the CDR3 is TGTGCCAGCAGTGACTGGGGTAGCACAGATACGCAGTATTTT. Its protein product is CASSDWGSTDTQYF.

The chain couples TRBV9 to TRBJ2-3; D is ambiguous. This CDR3 is built from 12 residues. V lost 1 base to trimming and J lost 6 bases, with 6 bases between them. Germline CDR1 is SGDLS and CDR2 is YYNGEE. This CDR3 reads CASSVSEDTQYF. The DNA for the CDR3 is TGTGCCAGCAGCGTATCCGAGGATACGCAGTATTTT.

The rearrangement uses TRBV5-1 and TRBJ2-1, with D perhaps matching TRBD1 or TRBD2 (5 bases each). Germline V gene sequence: CDR1 SGHRS, CDR2 YFSETQ. CDR3 length: 14 amino acids. V was clipped by 0 bases and J by 6 bases, with 10 bases between them. The CDR3 DNA sequence: TGCGCCAGCAGCTTGGTCGGGGCGGGCAATGAGCAGTTCTTC. Its protein is CASSLVGAGNEQFF. The variable domain in full, with the rest retrieved from reference TRBV5-1 and TRBJ2-1, is KAGVTQTPRYLIKTRGQQVTLSCSPISGHRSVSWYQQTPGQGLQFLFEYFSETQRNKGNFPGRFSGRQFSNSRSEMNVSTLELGDSALYLCASSLVGAGNEQFFGPGTRLTVL.

The genes are TRBV5-4 and TRBJ1-4; TRBD1 agrees at 7 bases. This CDR3 comprises 14 residues. Germline CDR1 and CDR2: SGHNT and YYREEE (reference sequence). J gave up 6 bases and V 6 bases, and 8 bases lay outside the gene matches. This CDR3 reads CASKRDRDYEKLFF. In DNA, the CDR3 is TGTGCCAGCAAACGGGACAGAGATTATGAAAAACTGTTTTTT.

In this sample, this clonotype turned up a few times. The chain combines TRBV6-2 or TRBV6-3 with TRBJ2-3; 13 bases agree with TRBD2. The CDR3 runs to 17 residues. V gave up 6 bases and J gave up 3 bases; unmatched junction bases: 9. Germline V gives CDR1 MNHEY, CDR2 SVGEGT. CDR3 in amino acids: CASRGGLAGVETDTQYF. Written as DNA, the CDR3 is TGTGCCAGCAGGGGTGGACTAGCGGGAGTCGAAACAGATACGCAGTATTTT.

The V and J genes are TRBV5-1 and TRBJ1-1; no clear D. V was clipped by 0 bases and J by 0 bases, with 15 bases between them. The CDR3 loop spans 17 amino acids. Germline lookup yields CDR1 SGHRS and CDR2 YFSETQ. CDR3 DNA sequence: TGCGCCAGCAGCTTGGCCCCGGTTGTGTCCATGAACACTGAAGCTTTCTTT. This gives the protein CASSLAPVVSMNTEAFF.

This clonotype was picked up a small number of times. This sequence joins TRBV7-3 and TRBJ2-1; D possibly corresponds to TRBD2 (6 bases). Trimming pared 5 bases from V and 5 bases from J, leaving 16 bases between. The CDR3 consists of 15 residues. Germline V CDR1 and CDR2: SGHTA, FQGTGA. The CDR3 nucleotides are TGTGCCAGCAGCACTAGGAGGGCCTTTCACAATGAGCAGTTCTTC. This translates into CASSTRRAFHNEQFF.

Only a few counts were recorded for this clonotype. V usage is TRBV5-4 and J usage is TRBJ2-7, with 11 positions matching TRBD2. The CDR3 is made up of 16 amino acids. Germline trimming cut 3 bases from V and 3 bases from J; bases unmatched to any gene: 8. In germline, CDR1 is SGHNT, CDR2 YYREEE (reference sequence). The CDR3 protein is CASSWGLAGGIYEQYF. In DNA form, the CDR3 reads TGTGCCAGCAGCTGGGGATTAGCGGGAGGGATCTACGAGCAGTACTTC. The full variable domain, rest sourced from reference TRBV5-4 and TRBJ2-7, is ETGVTQSPTHLIKTRGQQVTLRCSSQSGHNTVSWYQQALGQGPQFIFQYYREEENGRGNFPPRFSGLQFPNYSSELNVNALELDDSALYLCASSWGLAGGIYEQYFGPGTRLTVT.

V usage is TRBV11-2 and J usage is TRBJ2-1; D remains ambiguous. CDR1 SGHAT and CDR2 FQNNGV come from the germline V gene. V lost 0 bases and J 1 base, leaving 4 bases between the germline ends. The CDR3 loop spans 14 amino acids. The CDR3 here is CASSLEQSYNEQFF. CDR3 bases: TGTGCCAGCAGCTTAGAACAGTCCTACAATGAGCAGTTCTTC.